Shown below are 32 T cell receptor beta chains from a single sample sequenced in a study of CD8 T cells in Susac syndrome (dated by TCRdb to about 2019). Libraries came from the immunoSEQ multiplex PCR assay. RNA was extracted with the RNeasy kit and 0.5 to 1 ug was reverse transcribed using random hexamers. The public reads were quality trimmed at Q25 with fastp and then assembled into clones with MiXCR by TCRdb, keeping productive beta chains. Under each unique CDR3 protein, matching rows form one entry showing the most common genes and DNA. Present in this sample are approximately 170,000 distinct CDR3 sequences, about 91% of which were seen just once. The top ten constitute around 0.079% of the sample. The sequenced sample consisted of CD4+ T cells from PBMCs. These receptors were obtained from a human donor in good health.

This clonotype was observed a few times. V gene TRBV5-1 combines with J gene TRBJ2-7, with D perhaps being TRBD1 or TRBD2 (6 bases each). The germline V and J ends were trimmed by 6 bases and 3 bases, with 19 bases remaining between them. There are 15 residues in the CDR3. Per germline, CDR1 SGHRS and CDR2 YFSETQ. In DNA, the CDR3 is TGCGCCAGCACCCCAAGGTGGGGGGCCCTCTACGAGCAGTACTTC. Amino acid sequence: CASTPRWGALYEQYF. The whole variable domain, remainder taken from reference TRBV5-1 and TRBJ2-7, is KAGVTQTPRYLIKTRGQQVTLSCSPISGHRSVSWYQQTPGQGLQFLFEYFSETQRNKGNFPGRFSGRQFSNSRSEMNVSTLELGDSALYLCASTPRWGALYEQYFGPGTRLTVT.

J is TRBJ2-1 and V is TRBV9; the D is unclear. Trimming removed 0 bases from V and 8 bases from J, with 6 bases in between. The CDR3 is 12 amino acids. Germline-derived CDR1 and CDR2 are SGDLS and YYNGEE. The CDR3 nucleotides read TGTGCCAGCAGCGTAGGGCTTGATGAGCAGTTCTTC. This encodes CASSVGLDEQFF. Together with reference TRBV9 and TRBJ2-1, the CDR3 gives the full variable domain: DSGVTQTPKHLITATGQRVTLRCSPRSGDLSVYWYQQSLDQGLQFLIQYYNGEERAKGNILERFSAQQFPDLHSELNLSSLELGDSALYFCASSVGLDEQFFGPGTRLTVL.

The chain is built from TRBV19 and TRBJ2-7, with 9 bases matching TRBD1. Looked up from germline, CDR1 is LNHDA and CDR2 is SQIVND (reference sequence). V gave up 5 bases and J gave up 5 bases; unmatched junction bases: 7. This CDR3 has 14 amino acids. The CDR3 reads CASSPWDRANEQYF. The DNA of the CDR3 is TGTGCCAGTAGTCCGTGGGACAGGGCGAACGAGCAGTACTTC.

The V call is TRBV20-1, the J call TRBJ1-5; D ambiguous. Trimming shortened V by 0 bases and J by 4 bases, and 7 bases separated the two germline ends. The CDR3 is 13 amino acids. CDR1 is DFQATT, CDR2 SNEGSKA, per germline (reference sequence). CDR3 nucleotides: TGCAGTGCTAGAGAGGACGGGAATCAGCCCCAGCATTTT. The encoded protein is CSAREDGNQPQHF.

This clonotype was seen only once. The rearrangement uses TRBV19 and TRBJ1-1; 10 nucleotides match TRBD1. The CDR3 has 15 amino acids. V was clipped by 4 bases and J by 1 base; unmatched bases: 3. Germline loops: CDR1 LNHDA, CDR2 SQIVND (reference sequence). The CDR3 DNA reads TGTGCCAGTAGTAGTCGACAGGGGGCGAACACTGAAGCTTTCTTT. Translating gives CASSSRQGANTEAFF.

CDR3 residues: CATSDFGTRDSGELFF. CDR3 bases: TGTGCCACCAGTGATTTTGGGACTAGAGATTCCGGGGAGCTGTTTTTT. The chain recombines TRBV24-1 with TRBJ2-2; 8 bases are a match to TRBD2. The CDR3 sequence is 16 residues long. Looked up from germline, CDR1 is KGHDR and CDR2 is SFDVKD. With 1 base clipped from V and 6 bases from J, the junction kept 6 bases outside the gene matches.

This clonotype was seen more than once but under ten times. Germline and junction disagree at one end, which may indicate a read error. CDR3 protein: CASSHVSGSEQETQYF. CDR3 bases: TGCGCCAGCAGCCATGTATCCGGGAGCGAACAAGAGACCCAGTACTTC. This rearrangement joins TRBV5-4 to TRBJ2-5, with D tentatively TRBD2 (6 bases). Germline CDR1 is SGHNT and CDR2 is YYREEE (reference sequence). CDR3 length equals 16 residues. Looking up the rest from reference TRBV5-4 and TRBJ2-5 gives the full variable domain: ETGVTQSPTHLIKTRGQQVTLRCSSQSGHNTVSWYQQALGQGPQFIFQYYREEENGRGNFPPRFSGLQFPNYSSELNVNALELDDSALYLCASSHVSGSEQETQYFGPGTRLLVL.

The genes are TRBV6-6 and TRBJ1-1; D is undetermined. CDR3 length equals 14 residues. V lost 7 bases and J 0 bases, leaving 12 bases between the germline ends. Germline CDR1 MNHNY, CDR2 SVGAGI (reference sequence). The CDR3 DNA reads TGTGCCAGCATTACAAGGCATCTGAACACTGAAGCTTTCTTT. Protein: CASITRHLNTEAFF.

The chain employs TRBV5-1 and TRBJ2-2; D uncertain. In germline, CDR1 is SGHRS, CDR2 YFSETQ. The CDR3 is made up of 11 amino acids. V was shortened by 10 bases and J by 6 bases, with 10 bases between the two germline ends. This CDR3 is CASEEAGELFF. In nucleotides, the CDR3 is TGCGCCTCAGAAGAGGCCGGGGAGCTGTTTTTT. The whole variable domain, remainder taken from reference TRBV5-1 and TRBJ2-2, is KAGVTQTPRYLIKTRGQQVTLSCSPISGHRSVSWYQQTPGQGLQFLFEYFSETQRNKGNFPGRFSGRQFSNSRSEMNVSTLELGDSALYLCASEEAGELFFGEGSRLTVL.

J is TRBJ1-2 and V is TRBV7-2, with D maybe TRBD1 (6 bases). In germline, CDR1 is SGHTA, CDR2 FQGNSA. Trimming removed 5 bases at V and 2 bases at J, with 15 bases between. The CDR3 spans 15 residues. The CDR3 DNA reads as TGTGCCAGCAGCCCGGGTGGGACAAGAAACTATGGCTACACCTTC. Amino acid sequence: CASSPGGTRNYGYTF.

This chain joins TRBV10-3 and TRBJ1-5, with D perhaps TRBD1 (6 bases). V lost 3 bases and J 5 bases, leaving 8 bases between the germline ends. Germline V lookup: CDR1 ENHRY, CDR2 SYGVKD. The CDR3 has 13 amino acids. The CDR3 is CAISESGDQPQHF. For the CDR3, the DNA is TGTGCCATCAGTGAATCAGGGGATCAGCCCCAGCATTTT.

This clonotype was seen once. J is TRBJ1-1 and V is TRBV28; D gene ambiguous. V was shortened by 6 bases and J by 5 bases, with 19 bases between the two germline ends. The CDR3 extends over 15 amino acids. CDR1 is MDHEN and CDR2 is SYDVKM in the germline V gene. The CDR3 DNA reads TGTGCCAGCAGCCCCCAAGATACGGCGCGGACTGAAGCTTTCTTT. Amino acid sequence: CASSPQDTARTEAFF.

The chain carries TRBV19 and TRBJ2-1; D is ambiguous. Germline V gene data show CDR1 as LNHDA and CDR2 as SQIVND (reference sequence). CDR3 length equals 11 residues. Trimming took off 4 bases at V and 5 bases at J, with 3 bases between the two ends. This CDR3 is CASSTHNEQFF. The CDR3 coding sequence is TGTGCCAGTAGTACTCACAATGAGCAGTTCTTC. Based on the CDR3 plus reference TRBV19 and TRBJ2-1, the full variable domain is DGGITQSPKYLFRKEGQNVTLSCEQNLNHDAMYWYRQDPGQGLRLIYYSQIVNDFQKGDIAEGYSVSREKKESFPLTVTSAQKNPTAFYLCASSTHNEQFFGPGTRLTVL.

The genes are TRBV7-3 and TRBJ1-5; D is ambiguous. From germline, CDR1 is SGHTA and CDR2 FQGTGA. The germline V and J ends were trimmed by 1 base and 0 bases, with 4 bases remaining between them. This CDR3 comprises 14 residues. The CDR3 DNA sequence: TGTGCCAGCAGCTTAATGACTAGCAATCAGCCCCAGCATTTT. This encodes CASSLMTSNQPQHF. The variable domain in full, completed from reference TRBV7-3 and TRBJ1-5, reads GAGVSQTPSNKVTEKGKYVELRCDPISGHTALYWYRQSLGQGPEFLIYFQGTGAADDSGLPNDRFFAVRPEGSVSTLKIQRTERGDSAVYLCASSLMTSNQPQHFGDGTRLSIL.

This clonotype has just a few counts. The chain uses TRBV15 and TRBJ1-1, with D possibly TRBD1 on 5 matching bases. V gave up 1 base and J gave up 1 base, with 10 bases separating them. CDR1 and CDR2 from the germline V gene are LNHNV and YYDKDF (reference sequence). The CDR3 length is 15 residues. The CDR3 nucleotides read TGTGCCACCAGCAGAGGTGGGACTGGGAACACTGAAGCTTTCTTT. Amino acids: CATSRGGTGNTEAFF. Complete variable domain (other parts from reference TRBV15 and TRBJ1-1): DAMVIQNPRYQVTQFGKPVTLSCSQTLNHNVMYWYQQKSSQAPKLLFHYYDKDFNNEADTPDNFQSRRPNTSFCFLDIRSPGLGDTAMYLCATSRGGTGNTEAFFGQGTRLTVV.

The V call is TRBV12-3 or TRBV12-4, the J call TRBJ2-3; weak D call: TRBD1 (6 bases). V lost 2 bases to trimming and J lost 0 bases, with 9 bases between them. This CDR3 is 15 amino acids long. The CDR3 sequence is CASSLRDISTDTQYF. The CDR3 DNA sequence: TGTGCCAGCAGTTTACGGGACATCAGCACAGATACGCAGTATTTT.

This clonotype appeared once. The chain uses TRBV5-6 and TRBJ2-1; 10 positions agree with TRBD2. J gave up 2 bases and V 4 bases, and 0 bases lay outside the gene matches. Germline loops: CDR1 SGHDT, CDR2 YYEEEE. The CDR3 spans 14 residues. The CDR3 sequence: CASSGTSAYNEQFF. In DNA form, the CDR3 reads TGTGCCAGCAGCGGGACTAGCGCCTACAATGAGCAGTTCTTC.

This clonotype was seen only a few times. The gene calls are TRBV7-2 and TRBJ1-6; 8 bases fit TRBD1. The CDR3 extends over 15 amino acids. The V segment lost 2 bases and the J segment 4 bases; nucleotides outside the gene matches: 1. The germline CDR1 and CDR2 sequences are SGHTA and FQGNSA. CDR3 nucleotide sequence: TGTGCCAGCAGCTTACAGGGGGCTTATAATTCACCCCTCCACTTT. Translation: CASSLQGAYNSPLHF.

The chain combines TRBV2 with TRBJ2-3; weak D call: TRBD1 (5 bases). With 8 bases removed from V and 5 bases from J, the gap between germline ends came to 11 bases. The germline V gene encodes CDR1 SNHLY and CDR2 FYNNEI. The CDR3 is made up of 12 amino acids. CDR3 bases: TGTGCCAGCGGTCCTCAGGGAGATACGCAGTATTTT. It codes for CASGPQGDTQYF.

J is TRBJ2-2 and V is TRBV20-1, with D possibly being TRBD2 (5 bases). There are 15 residues in the CDR3. CDR1 is DFQATT, CDR2 SNEGSKA, per germline (reference sequence). The germline V and J ends were trimmed by 1 base and 1 base, with 10 bases remaining between them. Here the CDR3 reads CSARAGLGNTGELFF. In DNA, the CDR3 is TGCAGTGCTAGAGCGGGATTGGGGAACACCGGGGAGCTGTTTTTT.

The V gene is TRBV24-1, the J gene TRBJ2-1; D is undetermined. V was shortened by 4 bases and J by 4 bases, with 4 bases between the two germline ends. Germline V gene data show CDR1 as KGHDR and CDR2 as SFDVKD. The CDR3 totals 12 residues. This chain's CDR3 is CATSEKYNEQFF. CDR3 DNA: TGTGCCACCAGTGAAAAATACAATGAGCAGTTCTTC.

The rearrangement links TRBV20-1 to TRBJ2-7, with D tentatively TRBD2 (5 bases). The germline V gene encodes CDR1 DFQATT and CDR2 SNEGSKA (reference sequence). Deletions cut 0 bases from V and 1 base from J, with 10 bases between. The length of the CDR3 is 14 residues. CDR3 loop: CSARDRRGSYEQYF. The CDR3 nucleotides are TGCAGTGCTAGAGACAGGCGAGGGTCCTACGAGCAGTACTTC.

The V call is TRBV6-2 or TRBV6-3, the J call TRBJ2-5, with TRBD2 matching over 10 bases. This CDR3 comprises 16 residues. The germline CDR1 and CDR2 sequences are MNHEY and SVGEGT. V gave up 3 bases and J gave up 5 bases; unmatched junction bases: 9. CDR3 coding DNA: TGTGCCAGCAGTTATACGCCCGGGACTAGCGTGGAGACCCAGTACTTC. This gives the protein CASSYTPGTSVETQYF.

This clonotype came up once. V usage is TRBV5-1 and J usage is TRBJ2-5, with a weak D call TRBD1 (6 bases). The CDR3 contains 16 residues. Germline V gene sequence: CDR1 SGHRS, CDR2 YFSETQ. V lost 2 bases and J 3 bases, leaving 17 bases between the germline ends. The CDR3 DNA reads as TGCGCCAGCAGCTTATCCGGGGCCCCAGGGGAAGAGACCCAGTACTTC. Translating it yields CASSLSGAPGEETQYF.

This clonotype was seen more than once but under ten times. In nucleotides, the CDR3 is TGCAGCGTTCGTCGGGGGACTGGTACCTACGAGCAGTACTTC. It encodes CSVRRGTGTYEQYF. The chain couples TRBV29-1 to TRBJ2-7; weak D call: TRBD2 (6 bases). Germline loops: CDR1 SQVTM, CDR2 ANQGSEA. The CDR3 sequence is 14 residues long. Trimming removed 5 bases at V and 2 bases at J, with 16 bases between.

This sequence joins TRBV5-6 and TRBJ1-1; D not certain. V gave up 4 bases and J gave up 8 bases, with 9 bases separating them. CDR1 and CDR2 (germline): SGHDT, YYEEEE. This CDR3 has 11 residues. In nucleotides, the CDR3 is TGTGCCAGCAGCACCGAAAGGGAAGCTTTCTTT. Amino acid sequence: CASSTEREAFF. The full variable domain, its missing parts supplied by reference TRBV5-6 and TRBJ1-1, is DAGVTQSPTHLIKTRGQQVTLRCSPKSGHDTVSWYQQALGQGPQFIFQYYEEEERQRGNFPDRFSGHQFPNYSSELNVNALLLGDSALYLCASSTEREAFFGQGTRLTVV.

The chain couples TRBV2 to TRBJ2-3, with 14 bases that match TRBD2. The CDR3 spans 15 residues. Germline V gene sequence: CDR1 SNHLY, CDR2 FYNNEI. V trimming: 6 bases; J trimming: 4 bases; junction bases outside the gene matches: 3. The DNA of the CDR3 is TGTGCCAGCAGGGGGACTAGCGGGAGATCAGATACGCAGTATTTT. It translates to CASRGTSGRSDTQYF. Looking up the rest from reference TRBV2 and TRBJ2-3 gives the full variable domain: EPEVTQTPSHQVTQMGQEVILRCVPISNHLYFYWYRQILGQKVEFLVSFYNNEISEKSEIFDDQFSVERPDGSNFTLKIRSTKLEDSAMYFCASRGTSGRSDTQYFGPGTRLTVL.

The gene calls are TRBV5-1 and TRBJ2-1, with TRBD1 matching over 10 bases. The CDR3 contains 17 residues. V lost 3 bases, J lost 7 bases, and 13 bases stayed unmatched. The V gene's germline CDR1 is SGHRS and CDR2 YFSETQ. The CDR3 nucleotides are TGCGCCAGCAGCTGGGGGTTGACAGGGGGCGCTGGGAATGAGCAGTTCTTC. It codes for CASSWGLTGGAGNEQFF.

In this sample, this clonotype turned up once. The chain employs TRBV20-1 and TRBJ2-3, with D perhaps matching TRBD2 (6 bases). The germline gives CDR1 DFQATT, CDR2 SNEGSKA (reference sequence). The CDR3 is made up of 12 amino acids. V lost 3 bases and J lost 6, with 10 bases in between. The CDR3 sequence: CSASRGKDTQYF. Here the CDR3 DNA reads TGCAGTGCTAGTCGGGGGAAGGATACGCAGTATTTT.

CDR3 protein: CASTLPAKNIQYF. For the CDR3, the DNA is TGTGCCAGCACCTTACCAGCCAAAAACATTCAGTACTTC. The chain links TRBV6-6 to TRBJ2-4; D gene ambiguous. The CDR3 loop spans 13 amino acids. Germline V lookup: CDR1 MNHNY, CDR2 SVGAGI (reference sequence). The V and J ends lost 7 bases and 0 bases respectively, with 7 bases between them.

The chain is built from TRBV30 and TRBJ2-7; the D is unclear. V was clipped by 0 bases and J by 0 bases, with 9 bases between them. In germline, CDR1 is GTSNPN, CDR2 SVGIG (reference sequence). CDR3 length: 14 amino acids. CDR3 in amino acids: CAWSVLGISYEQYF. The DNA of the CDR3 is TGTGCCTGGAGTGTGTTGGGCATCTCCTACGAGCAGTACTTC.

The chain couples TRBV27 to TRBJ1-1; perhaps TRBD1 as D (6 bases). The V and J ends lost 3 bases and 6 bases respectively, with 11 bases between them. The CDR3 sequence is 13 residues long. Germline assignment: CDR1 MNHEY and CDR2 SMNVEV (reference sequence). The CDR3 bases are TGTGCCAGCAGTTTTGAGGGGGACGCTGAAGCTTTCTTT. This translates into CASSFEGDAEAFF.